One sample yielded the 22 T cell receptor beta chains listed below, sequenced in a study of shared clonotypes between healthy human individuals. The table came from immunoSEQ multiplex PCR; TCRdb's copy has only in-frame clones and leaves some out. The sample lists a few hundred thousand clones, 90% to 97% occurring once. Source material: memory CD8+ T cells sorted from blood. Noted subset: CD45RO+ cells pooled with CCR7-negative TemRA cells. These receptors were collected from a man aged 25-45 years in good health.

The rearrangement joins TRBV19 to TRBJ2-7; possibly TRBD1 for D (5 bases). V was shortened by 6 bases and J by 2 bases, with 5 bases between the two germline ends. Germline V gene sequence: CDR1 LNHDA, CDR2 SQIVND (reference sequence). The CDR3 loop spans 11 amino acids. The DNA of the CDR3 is TGTGCCAGTAGACAGGCCTACGAGCAGTACTTC. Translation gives CASRQAYEQYF.

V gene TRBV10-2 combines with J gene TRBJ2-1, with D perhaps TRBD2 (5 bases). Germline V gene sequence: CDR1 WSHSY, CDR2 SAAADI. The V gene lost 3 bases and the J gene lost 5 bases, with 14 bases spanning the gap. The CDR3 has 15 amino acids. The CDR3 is CASSEVERSNNEQFF. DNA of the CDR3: TGCGCCAGCAGTGAAGTAGAGCGGAGCAACAATGAGCAGTTCTTC.

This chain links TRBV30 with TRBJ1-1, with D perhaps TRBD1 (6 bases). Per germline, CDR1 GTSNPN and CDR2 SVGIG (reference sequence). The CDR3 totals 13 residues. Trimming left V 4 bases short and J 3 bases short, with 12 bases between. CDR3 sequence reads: CAWTRGMYTEAFF. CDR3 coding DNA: TGTGCCTGGACCAGGGGAATGTACACTGAAGCTTTCTTT. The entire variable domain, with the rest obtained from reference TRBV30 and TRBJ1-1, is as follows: SQTIHQWPATLVQPVGSPLSLECTVEGTSNPNLYWYRQAAGRGLQLLFYSVGIGQISSEVPQNLSASRPQDRQFILSSKKLLLSDSGFYLCAWTRGMYTEAFFGQGTRLTVV.

CDR3 loop: CASSLFPMYQETQYF. Written as DNA, the CDR3 is TGTGCCAGCAGCTTATTTCCCATGTACCAAGAGACCCAGTACTTC. The chain is built from TRBV7-9 and TRBJ2-5; D ambiguous. CDR3 size: 15 residues. V dropped 2 bases and J dropped 0 bases, with 10 bases sitting between them. The V gene's germline CDR1 is SEHNR and CDR2 FQNEAQ (reference sequence).

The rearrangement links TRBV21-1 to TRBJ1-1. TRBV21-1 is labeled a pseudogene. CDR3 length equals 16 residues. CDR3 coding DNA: TGTGCCAGCAGCAAACCTGGGGGGAACATGAACACTGAAGCTTTCTTT. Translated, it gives CASSKPGGNMNTEAFF.

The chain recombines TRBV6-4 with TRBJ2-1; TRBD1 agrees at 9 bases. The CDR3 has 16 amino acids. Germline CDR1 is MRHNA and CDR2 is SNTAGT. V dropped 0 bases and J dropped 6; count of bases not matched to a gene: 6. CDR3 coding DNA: TGTGCCAGCAGTGACTCCAGGTACAGGGGGCGCAATGAGCAGTTCTTC. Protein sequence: CASSDSRYRGRNEQFF.

CDR3 sequence reads: CAIRASGTYTDTQYF. DNA of the CDR3: TGTGCCATCAGAGCTAGCGGGACCTACACAGATACGCAGTATTTT. V is TRBV10-3 and J is TRBJ2-3; 9 bases line up with TRBD2. In germline, CDR1 is ENHRY, CDR2 SYGVKD. Trimming at V came to 6 bases and at J to 2 bases, leaving 6 bases not matched to a gene. This CDR3 comprises 15 residues.

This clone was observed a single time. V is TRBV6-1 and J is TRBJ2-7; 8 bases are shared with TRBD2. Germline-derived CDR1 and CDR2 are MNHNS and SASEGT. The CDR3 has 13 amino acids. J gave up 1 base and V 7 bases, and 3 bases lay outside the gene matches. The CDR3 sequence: CASTTSGSYEQYF. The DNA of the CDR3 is TGTGCCAGCACAACTAGCGGATCCTACGAGCAGTACTTC.

Here the CDR3 DNA reads TGTGCCAGCAGTCCCCTAGCGGGAACGCAGCGGGGGCCAGATACGCAGTATTTT. Protein sequence: CASSPLAGTQRGPDTQYF. This chain connects TRBV28 to TRBJ2-3; TRBD2 agrees at 9 bases. Germline V gene lookup returns CDR1 MDHEN and CDR2 SYDVKM. V was pared by 5 bases and J by 4 bases, with 16 bases of the junction left unmatched. The CDR3 loop spans 18 amino acids.

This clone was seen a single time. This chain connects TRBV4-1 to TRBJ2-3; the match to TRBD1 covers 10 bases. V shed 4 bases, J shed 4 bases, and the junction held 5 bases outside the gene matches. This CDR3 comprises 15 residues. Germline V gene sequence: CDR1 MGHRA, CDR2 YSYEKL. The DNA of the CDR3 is TGCGCCAGCAGCCGGGGACAGGGGCAGGCAGATACGCAGTATTTT. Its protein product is CASSRGQGQADTQYF.

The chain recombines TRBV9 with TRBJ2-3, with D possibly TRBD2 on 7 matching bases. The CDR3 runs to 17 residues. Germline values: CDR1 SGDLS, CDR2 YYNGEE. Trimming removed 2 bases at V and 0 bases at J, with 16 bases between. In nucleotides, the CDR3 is TGTGCCAGCAGCGTGGAGGGGGGGAGTGTGAGCACAGATACGCAGTATTTT. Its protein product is CASSVEGGSVSTDTQYF.

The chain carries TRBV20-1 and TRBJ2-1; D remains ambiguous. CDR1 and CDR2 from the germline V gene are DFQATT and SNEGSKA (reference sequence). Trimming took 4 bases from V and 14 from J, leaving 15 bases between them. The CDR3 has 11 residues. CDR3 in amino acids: CSATPAIAEFF. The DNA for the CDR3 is TGCAGTGCTACCCCGGCAATAGCTGAGTTCTTC.

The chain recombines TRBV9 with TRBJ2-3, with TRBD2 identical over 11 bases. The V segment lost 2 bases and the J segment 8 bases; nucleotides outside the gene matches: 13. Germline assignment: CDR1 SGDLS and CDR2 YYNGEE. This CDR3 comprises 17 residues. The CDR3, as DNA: TGTGCCAGCAGCGTGGAGGCGGGACTAGCGGTAGGAGTTACGCAGTATTTT. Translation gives CASSVEAGLAVGVTQYF.

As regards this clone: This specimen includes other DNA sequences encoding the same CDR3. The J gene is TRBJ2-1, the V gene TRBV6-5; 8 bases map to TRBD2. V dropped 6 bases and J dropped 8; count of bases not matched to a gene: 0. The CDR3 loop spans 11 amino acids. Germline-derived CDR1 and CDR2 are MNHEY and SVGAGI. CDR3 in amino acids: CASRRGDEQFF. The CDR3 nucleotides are TGTGCCAGCAGGCGGGGGGATGAGCAGTTCTTC.

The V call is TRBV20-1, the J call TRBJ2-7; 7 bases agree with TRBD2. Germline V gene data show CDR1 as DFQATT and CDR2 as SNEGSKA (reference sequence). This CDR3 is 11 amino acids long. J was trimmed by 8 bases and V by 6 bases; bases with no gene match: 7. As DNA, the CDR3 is TGCAGTGCGTTGGGACTAAACAAGCAGTACTTC. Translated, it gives CSALGLNKQYF.

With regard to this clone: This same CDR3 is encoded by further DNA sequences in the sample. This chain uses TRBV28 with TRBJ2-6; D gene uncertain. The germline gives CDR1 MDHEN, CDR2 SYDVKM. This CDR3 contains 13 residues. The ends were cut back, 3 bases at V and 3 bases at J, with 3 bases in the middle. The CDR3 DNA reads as TGTGCCAGCAGTTTGAGTGGGGCCAACGTCCTGACTTTC. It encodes CASSLSGANVLTF. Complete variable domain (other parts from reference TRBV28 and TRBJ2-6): DVKVTQSSRYLVKRTGEKVFLECVQDMDHENMFWYRQDPGLGLRLIYFSYDVKMKEKGDIPEGYSVSREKKERFSLILESASTNQTSMYLCASSLSGANVLTFGAGSRLTVL.

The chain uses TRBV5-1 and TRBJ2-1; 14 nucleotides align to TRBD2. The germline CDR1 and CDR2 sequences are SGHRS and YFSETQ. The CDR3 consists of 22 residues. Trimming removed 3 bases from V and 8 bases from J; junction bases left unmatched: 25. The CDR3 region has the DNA TGCGCCAGCAGCTCCCCACCTACCGGGACTAGCGGGAGATTCGGTTTAAGCGATGAGCAGTTCTTC. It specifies CASSSPPTGTSGRFGLSDEQFF.

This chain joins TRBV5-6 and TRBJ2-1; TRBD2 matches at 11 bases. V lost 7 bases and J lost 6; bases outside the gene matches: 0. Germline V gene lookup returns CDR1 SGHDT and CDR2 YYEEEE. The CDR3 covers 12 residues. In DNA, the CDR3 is TGTGCCAGCGGGACTAGCGGCAATGAGCAGTTCTTC. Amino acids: CASGTSGNEQFF.

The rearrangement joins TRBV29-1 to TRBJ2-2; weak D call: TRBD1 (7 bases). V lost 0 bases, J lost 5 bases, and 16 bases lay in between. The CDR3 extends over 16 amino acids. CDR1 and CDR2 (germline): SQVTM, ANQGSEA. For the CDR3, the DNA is TGCAGCGTTGAAGATCTTGGAGGGGGCAGGACCGGGGAGCTGTTTTTT. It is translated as CSVEDLGGGRTGELFF.

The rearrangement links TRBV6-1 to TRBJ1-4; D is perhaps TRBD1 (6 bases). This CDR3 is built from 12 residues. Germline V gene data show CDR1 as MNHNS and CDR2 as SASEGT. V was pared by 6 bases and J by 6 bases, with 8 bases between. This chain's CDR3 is CASRGGYEKLFF. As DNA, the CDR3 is TGTGCCAGCAGAGGGGGTTATGAAAAACTGTTTTTT.

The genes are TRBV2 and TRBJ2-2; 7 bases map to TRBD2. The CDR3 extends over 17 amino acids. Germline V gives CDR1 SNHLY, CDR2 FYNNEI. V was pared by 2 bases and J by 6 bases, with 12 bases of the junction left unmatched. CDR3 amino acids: CASSESFLAVNAGELFF. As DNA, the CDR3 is TGTGCCAGCAGTGAATCTTTCCTAGCGGTAAACGCCGGGGAGCTGTTTTTT.

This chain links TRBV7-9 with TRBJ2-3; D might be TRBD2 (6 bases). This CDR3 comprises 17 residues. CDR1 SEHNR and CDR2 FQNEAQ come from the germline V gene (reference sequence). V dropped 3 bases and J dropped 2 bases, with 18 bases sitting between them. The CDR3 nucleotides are TGTGCCAGCAGCTTCCGTAGCGGAGTGGGGTCCACAGATACGCAGTATTTT. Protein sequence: CASSFRSGVGSTDTQYF.